This TCR beta chain was obtained from a study of cytomegalovirus exposure and HLA in healthy donors. Amplification used 60 Vbeta primers and 13 Jbeta primers. TCRdb's copy holds only in-frame clones and misses some; the assay was immunoSEQ multiplex PCR. The repertoire holds 95,000 to 150,000 clones, with around four fifths as singletons. The sample comprised PBMCs. This clonotype was obtained from a man younger than 35 in good health and CMV-seropositive.

Here the CDR3 reads CASRRQGPNQPQHF. As DNA, the CDR3 is TGTGCCAGCAGACGACAGGGTCCAAATCAGCCCCAGCATTTT. The V gene is TRBV7-9, the J gene TRBJ1-5, with TRBD1 identical over 7 bases. After removal of 6 bases from V and 4 bases from J, the junction contained 6 bases not matched to a gene. The CDR3 has 14 residues. Germline loops: CDR1 SEHNR, CDR2 FQNEAQ (reference sequence).